The 29 T cell receptor beta chains given below trace back to one sample, sequenced in a study of shared clonotypes between healthy human individuals. Positive CCR7 selection of CD45RO-negative cells yielded the naive CD8 cells, and terminally differentiated effector memory CD45RA+ cells were excluded. The table came from immunoSEQ multiplex PCR; TCRdb's copy has only in-frame clones and leaves some out. In the table there are about 580,000 clones, 95% to 98% of which are singletons. Source material: naive CD8+ T cells sorted from blood. Receptors were obtained from a man in his thirties or forties in good health.

On this clone: Other DNA sequences in this specimen translate into the identical CDR3. This chain's CDR3 is CASSVEGQGSYEQYF. CDR3 coding DNA: TGTGCCAGCAGCGTAGAAGGACAGGGCTCCTACGAGCAGTACTTC. V gene TRBV9 combines with J gene TRBJ2-7, with 8 bases aligning to TRBD1. The CDR3 spans 15 residues. The germline V gene has CDR1 SGDLS and CDR2 YYNGEE. J lost 0 bases, V lost 0 bases, and 2 bases had no gene match. Based on the CDR3 plus reference TRBV9 and TRBJ2-7, the full variable domain is DSGVTQTPKHLITATGQRVTLRCSPRSGDLSVYWYQQSLDQGLQFLIQYYNGEERAKGNILERFSAQQFPDLHSELNLSSLELGDSALYFCASSVEGQGSYEQYFGPGTRLTVT.

The rearrangement links TRBV4-1 to TRBJ1-2; no definite D call. The V end lost 0 bases, the J end lost 8 bases, and 7 bases lay between the germline ends. Germline lookup yields CDR1 MGHRA and CDR2 YSYEKL. This CDR3 is 12 amino acids long. This chain's CDR3 is CASSQDRRGYTF. CDR3 nucleotides: TGCGCCAGCAGCCAAGATCGCAGGGGCTACACCTTC.

The genes are TRBV20-1 and TRBJ2-1; 8 bases map to TRBD2. Germline loops: CDR1 DFQATT, CDR2 SNEGSKA (reference sequence). Trimming removed 3 bases from V and 12 bases from J; junction bases left unmatched: 1. This CDR3 has 10 residues. CDR3 residues: CSASAGGQFF. The DNA of the CDR3 is TGCAGTGCTAGCGCGGGGGGGCAGTTCTTC.

This chain uses TRBV4-3 with TRBJ2-7; TRBD2 is a possible D gene (5 bases). The germline V and J ends were trimmed by 4 bases and 0 bases, with 13 bases remaining between them. The CDR3 spans 15 residues. Germline CDR1 LGHNA, CDR2 YSLEER. CDR3 residues: CASSRSHGSSYEQYF. The CDR3 bases are TGCGCCAGCAGCCGGAGCCATGGGAGCTCCTACGAGCAGTACTTC.

This sequence joins TRBV11-2 and TRBJ2-7, with D perhaps being TRBD1 or TRBD2 (5 bases each). This CDR3 has 17 residues. Trimming pared 5 bases from V and 0 bases from J, leaving 20 bases between. Germline CDR1 is SGHAT and CDR2 is FQNNGV. DNA for the CDR3: TGTGCCAGCAGCGCGAGGCCCGGGACCACAACCTCCTACGAGCAGTACTTC. As protein: CASSARPGTTTSYEQYF.

The chain is built from TRBV27 and TRBJ2-1; 10 nucleotides line up with TRBD2. Trimming cost V 0 bases and J 8 bases; bases outside gene matches: 4. Per the germline V gene, CDR1 is MNHEY and CDR2 is SMNVEV (reference sequence). The CDR3 loop spans 15 amino acids. Here the CDR3 reads CASSLSLAGVDEQFF. In DNA, the CDR3 is TGTGCCAGCAGTTTATCTCTAGCGGGAGTGGATGAGCAGTTCTTC.

The chain employs TRBV18 and TRBJ2-5, with 7 nucleotides matching TRBD2. CDR3 length: 16 residues. With 3 bases clipped from V and 0 bases from J, the junction kept 7 bases outside the gene matches. CDR1 and CDR2 from the germline V gene are KGHSH and LQKENI. Here the CDR3 reads CASSPEASGYQETQYF. The DNA for the CDR3 is TGTGCCAGCTCACCGGAGGCTAGCGGATACCAAGAGACCCAGTACTTC.

For the CDR3, the DNA is TGTGCCTGGAGTGTAGGTAGCGGGTTGCGGAATGAGCAGTTCTTC. As protein: CAWSVGSGLRNEQFF. This chain connects TRBV30 to TRBJ2-1; 7 bases match TRBD2. The CDR3 is 15 residues long. After removal of 0 bases from V and 7 bases from J, the junction contained 9 bases not matched to a gene. Germline V CDR1 and CDR2: GTSNPN, SVGIG (reference sequence).

The V call is TRBV27, the J call TRBJ2-7, with D possibly TRBD2 on 6 matching bases. Germline V gene data show CDR1 as MNHEY and CDR2 as SMNVEV (reference sequence). The CDR3 consists of 14 residues. Trimming removed 2 bases from V and 3 bases from J, with 11 bases in between. CDR3 sequence (DNA): TGTGCCAGCAGTTTAGACGAGGGAGGCTACGAGCAGTACTTC. Translation gives CASSLDEGGYEQYF.

V and J are TRBV7-7 and TRBJ2-1; 9 bases agree with TRBD2. Trimming cost V 2 bases and J 7 bases; bases outside gene matches: 3. This CDR3 region has 14 residues. CDR1 and CDR2 (germline): SSHAT, FNYEAQ (reference sequence). CDR3 sequence reads: CASSLMAGGNEQFF. The CDR3 nucleotides read TGTGCCAGCAGCTTAATGGCGGGAGGGAATGAGCAGTTCTTC.

This clone was seen just once. This chain joins TRBV7-2 and TRBJ2-1; the D gene could be TRBD1 or TRBD2 (5 bases each). V shed 4 bases and J shed 0 bases, with 10 bases lying between them. This CDR3 region has 15 residues. CDR1 is SGHTA, CDR2 FQGNSA, per germline. Written as DNA, the CDR3 is TGTGCCAGCAGCTCGGGACCCCTCTCCTACAATGAGCAGTTCTTC. It translates to CASSSGPLSYNEQFF.

On this clone: This same CDR3 is encoded by further DNA sequences in the sample. The chain recombines TRBV27 with TRBJ2-7, with no clear D. This CDR3 spans 11 amino acids. Looked up from germline, CDR1 is MNHEY and CDR2 is SMNVEV (reference sequence). Trimming cost V 6 bases and J 0 bases, with 3 bases left between them. For the CDR3, the DNA is TGTGCCAGCAGAAGCTCCTACGAGCAGTACTTC. This codes for CASRSSYEQYF.

The J gene is TRBJ2-1, the V gene TRBV28; TRBD1 is a possible D gene (6 bases). Germline-derived CDR1 and CDR2 are MDHEN and SYDVKM. The CDR3 sequence is 13 residues long. The V end was cut by 6 bases, the J end by 7 bases, with 13 bases between. The CDR3 is CASSWGPGNEQFF. For the CDR3, the DNA is TGTGCCAGCAGCTGGGGGCCAGGGAATGAGCAGTTCTTC.

This chain uses TRBV6-6 with TRBJ1-5, with no clear D. V was pared by 0 bases and J by 5 bases, with 14 bases between. Per germline, CDR1 MNHNY and CDR2 SVGAGI (reference sequence). The CDR3 sequence is 16 residues long. The chain's CDR3 is CASSYSIRRADQPQHF. The DNA for the CDR3 is TGTGCCAGCAGTTACTCGATTAGAAGGGCGGATCAGCCCCAGCATTTT.

With respect to this clone: Relative to the germline gene, one junction end is altered; a read error may explain this. The chain links TRBV29-1 to TRBJ2-1; 12 nucleotides align to TRBD2. The CDR3 runs to 13 residues. Germline V gene data show CDR1 as SQVTM and CDR2 as ANQGSEA. The CDR3 DNA reads TGCAGCGTTGAAGACCCGACTAGCGGGAGCGAACTCTTC. Protein sequence: CSVEDPTSGSELF.

The chain employs TRBV4-3 and TRBJ2-2, with D possibly matching TRBD2 (6 bases). V shed 0 bases and J shed 7 bases, with 18 bases lying between them. CDR1 LGHNA and CDR2 YSLEER come from the germline V gene. This CDR3 has 17 amino acids. The CDR3 DNA reads as TGCGCCAGCAGCCAAGATCAGGGTAGACTAGTGAGCGGGGAGCTGTTTTTT. It codes for CASSQDQGRLVSGELFF.

In this sample, this clone turned up once. The rearrangement uses TRBV7-3 and TRBJ2-1; 11 bases match TRBD2. The CDR3 is 16 amino acids. The J segment lost 0 bases and the V segment lost 5 bases, leaving 3 bases of the junction unmatched. Germline V gene data show CDR1 as SGHTA and CDR2 as FQGTGA. The CDR3 bases are TGTGCCAGCAGCGAAGGGACTAGCGGCTCCTACAATGAGCAGTTCTTC. Residues: CASSEGTSGSYNEQFF.

Written as DNA, the CDR3 is TGTGCCAGCAGCTTAGGACCCAGTAGCAAAGAGACCCAGTACTTC. As protein: CASSLGPSSKETQYF. The chain recombines TRBV11-2 with TRBJ2-5; D remains unclear. Trimming removed 1 base from V and 3 bases from J, with 12 bases in between. Per the germline V gene, CDR1 is SGHAT and CDR2 is FQNNGV. The CDR3 length is 15 residues.

CDR3 in amino acids: CASSLSRGLTSEQYF. DNA of the CDR3: TGTGCCAGCAGTTTATCGAGGGGCCTCACGAGCGAGCAGTACTTC. This chain joins TRBV27 and TRBJ2-7, with D possibly being TRBD1 or TRBD2 (5 bases each). Trimming pared 0 bases from V and 6 bases from J, leaving 15 bases between. CDR1 is MNHEY, CDR2 SMNVEV, per germline (reference sequence). The CDR3 totals 15 residues.

The chain uses TRBV2 and TRBJ1-4; D remains unclear. There are 14 residues in the CDR3. Deletions cut 2 bases from V and 8 bases from J, with 12 bases between. Germline CDR1 and CDR2: SNHLY and FYNNEI. CDR3 region: CASSEFGNAEKLFF. The CDR3 region has the DNA TGTGCCAGCAGTGAATTCGGGAATGCGGAAAAACTGTTTTTT.

The chain employs TRBV18 and TRBJ2-1; no firm D call. The CDR3 has 14 residues. V lost 0 bases, J lost 5 bases, and 8 bases lay in between. In germline, CDR1 is KGHSH, CDR2 LQKENI. CDR3 nucleotide sequence: TGTGCCAGCTCACCACCGGTAGCCAACAATGAGCAGTTCTTC. Protein sequence: CASSPPVANNEQFF.

This chain links TRBV29-1 with TRBJ1-1; D is unresolved. Germline V gives CDR1 SQVTM, CDR2 ANQGSEA. V lost 8 bases to trimming and J lost 3 bases, with 7 bases between them. This CDR3 has 10 amino acids. CDR3 region: CSIEYTEAFF. The CDR3 nucleotides are TGCAGCATCGAATACACTGAAGCTTTCTTT.

This chain uses TRBV19 with TRBJ1-2; D might be TRBD1 (5 bases). V was trimmed by 6 bases and J by 1 base, leaving 15 bases between them. Germline-derived CDR1 and CDR2 are LNHDA and SQIVND (reference sequence). This CDR3 has 15 amino acids. CDR3 bases: TGTGCCAGTAGAGGGACCTCTCGCAGTAACTATGGCTACACCTTC. This translates into CASRGTSRSNYGYTF.

The rearrangement links TRBV2 to TRBJ2-5; 7 bases align to TRBD1. Germline values: CDR1 SNHLY, CDR2 FYNNEI. The CDR3 totals 15 residues. The ends lost 1 base at V and 5 bases at J; junction bases unmatched: 7. The CDR3 DNA sequence: TGTGCCAGCAGTGAAGACGAGGGGACAGCTGAGACCCAGTACTTC. This gives the protein CASSEDEGTAETQYF.

This rearrangement joins TRBV7-9 to TRBJ2-3, with 10 bases that match TRBD2. The ends lost 6 bases at V and 5 bases at J; junction bases unmatched: 11. The germline V gene encodes CDR1 SEHNR and CDR2 FQNEAQ (reference sequence). The CDR3 has 16 residues. The CDR3 sequence: CASRKPGLAWIDTQYF. The DNA for the CDR3 is TGTGCCAGCAGGAAACCGGGACTAGCGTGGATAGATACGCAGTATTTT.

The gene calls are TRBV12-5 and TRBJ2-1; D unresolved. V shed 2 bases and J shed 6 bases, with 11 bases lying between them. The germline V gene encodes CDR1 LGHNT and CDR2 FRNRAP. The CDR3 sequence is 14 residues long. CDR3 nucleotides: TGTGCTAGTGGTTTGAAGGGCCTCCCCAATGAGCAGTTCTTC. Protein product: CASGLKGLPNEQFF.

The chain combines TRBV19 with TRBJ2-5; D is possibly TRBD2 (6 bases). V was trimmed by 10 bases and J by 3 bases, leaving 18 bases between them. Germline V lookup: CDR1 LNHDA, CDR2 SQIVND (reference sequence). The CDR3 loop spans 14 amino acids. The CDR3 region has the DNA TGTGCCACTAGGCAGGCGGGGAATGAAGAGACCCAGTACTTC. Translated: CATRQAGNEETQYF.

This chain connects TRBV27 to TRBJ1-1; D is unresolved. The CDR3 extends over 13 amino acids. Between the trimmed V and J ends, which lost 0 bases and 2 bases, there was a span of 4 bases. Germline V lookup: CDR1 MNHEY, CDR2 SMNVEV (reference sequence). CDR3 DNA: TGTGCCAGCAGTTTATCCGCAAACACTGAAGCTTTCTTT. Translation: CASSLSANTEAFF.

The rearrangement joins TRBV14 to TRBJ2-4; weak D call: TRBD2 (6 bases). The CDR3 is 12 residues long. Per germline, CDR1 SGHDN and CDR2 FVKESK. Trimming removed 0 bases from V and 15 bases from J, with 12 bases in between. In DNA form, the CDR3 reads TGTGCCAGCAGCCAAGATTGGCGGGGATTGTACTTC. Residues: CASSQDWRGLYF.